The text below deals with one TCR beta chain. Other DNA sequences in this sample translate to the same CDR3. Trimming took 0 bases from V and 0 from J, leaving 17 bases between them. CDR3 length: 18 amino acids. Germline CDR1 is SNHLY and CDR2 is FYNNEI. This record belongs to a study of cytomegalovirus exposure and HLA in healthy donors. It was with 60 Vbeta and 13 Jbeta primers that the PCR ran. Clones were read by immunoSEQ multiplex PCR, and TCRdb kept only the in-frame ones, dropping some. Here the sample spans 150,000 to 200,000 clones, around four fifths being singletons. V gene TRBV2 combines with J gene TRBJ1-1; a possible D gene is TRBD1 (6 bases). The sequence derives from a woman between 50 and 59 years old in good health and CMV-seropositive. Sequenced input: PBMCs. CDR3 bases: TGTGCCAGCAGTGAAGCAGATCAGACAGGTCCCATGAACACTGAAGCTTTCTTT. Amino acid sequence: CASSEADQTGPMNTEAFF.